Below, 23 T cell receptor beta chains from the same sample are listed, as sequenced in a study of blood T cell repertoires in COVID-19. The table came from immunoSEQ multiplex PCR; TCRdb's copy has only in-frame clones and leaves some out. The sample includes approximately 150,000 clones, about 87% of them seen just once. The sample taken for sequencing was peripheral blood. The receptor source for this set is a human donor with COVID-19, enrolled during active disease. The donor label of this sample is uncertain.

The rearrangement uses TRBV29-1 and TRBJ2-3; 7 bases fit TRBD2. The junction had 8 bases not matched to a gene; V was cut back by 4 bases and J by 7 bases. The CDR3 has 13 amino acids. Germline values: CDR1 SQVTM, CDR2 ANQGSEA. CDR3 region: CSVVGGRRNTQYF. The CDR3 nucleotides read TGCAGCGTTGTTGGCGGGAGAAGGAATACGCAGTATTTT.

This clone was detected once. V is TRBV11-1 and J is TRBJ2-1, with D hard to call. In germline, CDR1 is SGHAT, CDR2 FQDESV (reference sequence). The CDR3 loop spans 12 amino acids. The V end was cut by 2 bases, the J end by 8 bases, with 7 bases between. The CDR3 region is CASSLSHYEQFF. In DNA form, the CDR3 reads TGTGCCAGCAGCTTATCCCATTATGAGCAGTTCTTC.

The rearrangement links TRBV6-5 to TRBJ2-3; the D is unclear. The germline V gene has CDR1 MNHEY and CDR2 SVGAGI. V lost 7 bases and J lost 2, with 10 bases in between. The CDR3 covers 13 residues. CDR3: CASISEITDTQYF. The CDR3 DNA reads as TGTGCCAGCATTTCAGAAATCACAGATACGCAGTATTTT.

V gene TRBV15 combines with J gene TRBJ2-7, with 8 bases lining up with TRBD2. Germline V gives CDR1 LNHNV, CDR2 YYDKDF (reference sequence). The CDR3 loop spans 15 amino acids. V was clipped by 2 bases and J by 2 bases; unmatched bases: 5. DNA for the CDR3: TGTGCCACCAGCAGACAGAGCGGGGGAACCTACGAGCAGTACTTC. Protein: CATSRQSGGTYEQYF.

This clone was picked up a small number of times. The CDR3 region has the DNA TGCGCCAGCACCCCAGGGGACGCGAACACCGGGGAGCTGTTTTTT. The encoded protein is CASTPGDANTGELFF. This rearrangement joins TRBV10-1 to TRBJ2-2; perhaps TRBD1 as D (6 bases). Germline CDR1 reads WNHNN; CDR2 reads SYGVQD (reference sequence). This CDR3 region has 15 residues. V was cut by 7 bases and J by 0 bases, with 12 bases left in between.

On this clone itself: Other nucleotide sequences in the sample specify the same CDR3. The chain combines TRBV12-3 or TRBV12-4 with TRBJ1-5; D unclear. CDR3 length: 13 amino acids. Trimming cost V 3 bases and J 4 bases, with 7 bases left between them. The CDR3 reads CASSFTGNQPQHF. CDR3 nucleotides: TGTGCCAGCAGTTTTACGGGAAATCAGCCCCAGCATTTT.

The sample holds a few counts of this clone. The rearrangement joins TRBV19 to TRBJ2-4, with a tentative D call TRBD2 (5 bases). This CDR3 is 16 amino acids long. Germline V gives CDR1 LNHDA, CDR2 SQIVND (reference sequence). The V end was cut by 1 base, the J end by 0 bases, with 10 bases between. The CDR3 reads CASSIGGFLAKNIQYF. The CDR3 coding sequence is TGTGCCAGTAGTATAGGAGGGTTTCTAGCCAAAAACATTCAGTACTTC.

This clone occurred once. The chain couples TRBV27 to TRBJ1-6, with D unclear. CDR3 size: 14 residues. In germline, CDR1 is MNHEY, CDR2 SMNVEV (reference sequence). V lost 5 bases to trimming and J lost 7 bases, with 12 bases between them. The CDR3 region is CASSITPGNSPLHF. CDR3 coding DNA: TGTGCCAGCAGTATCACCCCGGGGAATTCACCCCTCCACTTT.

The genes are TRBV15 and TRBJ2-1; the match to TRBD1 covers 7 bases. Per the germline V gene, CDR1 is LNHNV and CDR2 is YYDKDF (reference sequence). V trimming: 4 bases; J trimming: 8 bases; junction bases outside the gene matches: 8. This CDR3 comprises 14 residues. DNA of the CDR3: TGTGCCACCAGCAAAGGGACAGTTGGTGATGAGCAGTTCTTC. Protein product: CATSKGTVGDEQFF.

The chain joins TRBV14 to TRBJ2-1; D remains unclear. V lost 1 base and J lost 8, with 6 bases in between. The CDR3 contains 12 residues. CDR1 SGHDN and CDR2 FVKESK come from the germline V gene. CDR3 DNA: TGTGCCAGCAGCCAAGTCCCCTATGAGCAGTTCTTC. Translated: CASSQVPYEQFF. Full variable domain (rest looked up from reference TRBV14 and TRBJ2-1): EAGVTQFPSHSVIEKGQTVTLRCDPISGHDNLYWYRRVMGKEIKFLLHFVKESKQDESGMPNNRFLAERTGGTYSTLKVQPAELEDSGVYFCASSQVPYEQFFGPGTRLTVL.

This rearrangement joins TRBV5-1 to TRBJ1-1; the match to TRBD1 covers 11 bases. In germline, CDR1 is SGHRS, CDR2 YFSETQ. CDR3 size: 15 residues. The ends lost 4 bases at V and 0 bases at J; junction bases unmatched: 2. Written as DNA, the CDR3 is TGCGCCAGCAGCAGGACAGGGGGCCTGAACACTGAAGCTTTCTTT. It translates to CASSRTGGLNTEAFF.

CDR3 sequence reads: CASSPGGLVEETQYF. CDR3 coding DNA: TGTGCCAGCTCACCTGGAGGTTTAGTCGAAGAGACCCAGTACTTC. V is TRBV18 and J is TRBJ2-5; D might be TRBD2 (5 bases). CDR1 KGHSH and CDR2 LQKENI come from the germline V gene. This CDR3 has 15 residues. V lost 3 bases and J 3 bases, leaving 14 bases between the germline ends. Variable domain in full (rest from reference TRBV18 and TRBJ2-5): NAGVMQNPRHLVRRRGQEARLRCSPMKGHSHVYWYRQLPEEGLKFMVYLQKENIIDESGMPKERFSAEFPKEGPSILRIQQVVRGDSAAYFCASSPGGLVEETQYFGPGTRLLVL.

The rearrangement joins TRBV11-2 to TRBJ1-4, with 7 nucleotides matching TRBD1. J lost 6 bases, V lost 4 bases, and 11 bases had no gene match. CDR1 is SGHAT, CDR2 FQNNGV, per germline. This CDR3 is built from 16 residues. The CDR3 nucleotides are TGTGCCAGCAGCTCGCAAGTTTGGCAGGGGGATGAAAAACTGTTTTTT. This codes for CASSSQVWQGDEKLFF.

In its sample, this clone was seen a few times. The chain carries TRBV11-2 and TRBJ1-3, with D maybe TRBD1 (5 bases). Germline values: CDR1 SGHAT, CDR2 FQNNGV. With 3 bases removed from V and 11 bases from J, the gap between germline ends came to 14 bases. This CDR3 region has 13 residues. The CDR3 DNA reads as TGTGCCAGCAGCTTTCCGTCGGGGGGTCCCATATATTTT. Its protein is CASSFPSGGPIYF.

This chain uses TRBV5-4 with TRBJ2-2; 8 bases are a match to TRBD1. The V and J ends lost 9 bases and 5 bases, in that order; junction bases with no gene match: 3. Germline assignment: CDR1 SGHNT and CDR2 YYREEE (reference sequence). CDR3 length equals 12 residues. In DNA, the CDR3 is TGTGCCATTACAGGGGGTACCGGGGAGCTGTTTTTT. Protein: CAITGGTGELFF.

This sequence joins TRBV29-1 and TRBJ1-4; the match to TRBD1 covers 8 bases. This CDR3 spans 16 amino acids. Per germline, CDR1 SQVTM and CDR2 ANQGSEA. The ends lost 5 bases at V and 5 bases at J; junction bases unmatched: 13. Written as DNA, the CDR3 is TGCAGCGTTAGGGCAGGGGGCGATTTTCCCAATGAAAAACTGTTTTTT. This translates into CSVRAGGDFPNEKLFF.

This clone showed up just a few times. The V gene is TRBV7-2, the J gene TRBJ2-2, with 7 bases identical to TRBD2. Looked up from germline, CDR1 is SGHTA and CDR2 is FQGNSA. J gave up 3 bases and V 0 bases, and 4 bases lay outside the gene matches. The CDR3 consists of 16 residues. The CDR3 sequence: CASSLAGGSDTGELFF. CDR3 coding DNA: TGTGCCAGCAGCTTAGCGGGCGGGAGCGACACCGGGGAGCTGTTTTTT.

The rearrangement joins TRBV14 to TRBJ1-1, with a possible D match to TRBD1 (6 bases). Germline lookup yields CDR1 SGHDN and CDR2 FVKESK. Trimming pared 4 bases from V and 4 bases from J, leaving 13 bases between. CDR3 length: 14 amino acids. DNA for the CDR3: TGTGCCAGCAGCCCGACAAGGGGGTCCACTGAAGCTTTCTTT. Amino acids: CASSPTRGSTEAFF. Using reference TRBV14 and TRBJ1-1 for the parts outside the CDR3, the full variable domain is EAGVTQFPSHSVIEKGQTVTLRCDPISGHDNLYWYRRVMGKEIKFLLHFVKESKQDESGMPNNRFLAERTGGTYSTLKVQPAELEDSGVYFCASSPTRGSTEAFFGQGTRLTVV.

The chain combines TRBV18 with TRBJ2-2; D is unresolved. Germline assignment: CDR1 KGHSH and CDR2 LQKENI. The CDR3 consists of 16 residues. Trimming removed 3 bases at V and 1 base at J, with 12 bases between. In DNA, the CDR3 is TGTGCCAGCTCACCGCCATCGGCAGGGAACACCGGGGAGCTGTTTTTT. Translating it yields CASSPPSAGNTGELFF.

The chain carries TRBV6-1 and TRBJ1-5, with D hard to call. Trimming removed 3 bases from V and 7 bases from J, with 10 bases in between. CDR1 and CDR2 from the germline V gene are MNHNS and SASEGT. The CDR3 contains 13 residues. CDR3: CASSDGYMQPQHF. The CDR3 nucleotides are TGTGCCAGCAGTGACGGTTATATGCAGCCCCAGCATTTT.

This clone was picked up a small number of times. V gene TRBV14 combines with J gene TRBJ1-1; D possibly corresponds to TRBD1 (5 bases). The CDR3 loop spans 13 amino acids. In germline, CDR1 is SGHDN, CDR2 FVKESK. Trimming cost V 4 bases and J 5 bases, with 11 bases left between them. In nucleotides, the CDR3 is TGTGCCAGCAGCCTGGCGGGGGGAACTGAAGCTTTCTTT. Residues: CASSLAGGTEAFF.

J is TRBJ1-2 and V is TRBV7-9, with D perhaps TRBD1 (6 bases). From germline, CDR1 is SEHNR and CDR2 FQNEAQ (reference sequence). This CDR3 is built from 14 residues. Trimming cost V 3 bases and J 6 bases, with 14 bases left between them. The CDR3 DNA sequence: TGTGCCAGCAGCTTTCGCCGGGAGGGGGATGGCTACACCTTC. It yields the protein CASSFRREGDGYTF.

This clone has a single count. J is TRBJ1-1 and V is TRBV5-3; D may be TRBD1 (6 bases). TRBV5-3 is identified as an open reading frame with a role that is uncertain. The CDR3 loop spans 14 amino acids. V dropped 4 bases and J dropped 1 base, with 11 bases sitting between them. CDR3 amino acids: CARSGLDRNTEAFF. The CDR3 bases are TGTGCCAGAAGCGGCCTGGACAGGAACACTGAAGCTTTCTTT.